A single sample is the source of the 19 T cell receptor beta chains below, sequenced in a study of T-cell reconstitution after alpha-beta-depleted transplantation in children. Unique molecular identifiers were used to barcode this TCRbeta library. TCRdb re-derived calls from the PCR reads in MiXCR, one entry per CDR3 protein. The sample records under 250,000 distinct CDR3 sequences, about 24% being singletons. The sample was PBMCs, mostly from graft donor cells, taken 360 days after TCRalphabeta/CD19-depleted stem cell transplant. The receptors here all came from a female patient between 2 and 15 years old who had a stem cell transplant for congenital amegakaryocytic thrombocytopenia, so the T cells may come from the graft donor.

This clonotype was detected only a few times. The CDR3 is CSARGTKNEKLFF. The DNA of the CDR3 is TGCAGTGCTAGGGGCACAAAAAATGAAAAACTGTTTTTT. The rearrangement links TRBV20-1 to TRBJ1-4, with D uncertain. The V end was cut by 3 bases, the J end by 5 bases, with 10 bases between. CDR1 DFQATT and CDR2 SNEGSKA come from the germline V gene (reference sequence). This CDR3 has 13 amino acids.

This clonotype was picked up a small number of times. V and J are TRBV5-1 and TRBJ2-1; 7 nucleotides align to TRBD1. The CDR3 covers 15 residues. The trim removed 2 bases at V and 2 bases at J, leaving 4 bases unmatched. CDR1 is SGHRS and CDR2 is YFSETQ in the germline V gene. The CDR3 nucleotides are TGCGCCAGCAGCTTACAGGGGATCCCCTACAATGAGCAGTTCTTC. Amino acids: CASSLQGIPYNEQFF.

This clonotype occurred once. The chain carries TRBV15 and TRBJ1-5, with unresolved D. The CDR3 is 15 amino acids. V lost 2 bases, J lost 7 bases, and 15 bases lay in between. Germline CDR1 is LNHNV and CDR2 is YYDKDF (reference sequence). Written as DNA, the CDR3 is TGTGCCACCAGCAGACCGGGATCACTACCACAGCCCCAGCATTTT. Protein sequence: CATSRPGSLPQPQHF.

This clonotype came up a few times. This chain uses TRBV28 with TRBJ2-3, with 10 positions matching TRBD2. There are 14 residues in the CDR3. V dropped 10 bases and J dropped 6; count of bases not matched to a gene: 10. Looked up from germline, CDR1 is MDHEN and CDR2 is SYDVKM. The CDR3 region is CATTLAGDVDTQYF. The CDR3 DNA follows: TGTGCCACCACCCTAGCGGGAGACGTGGATACGCAGTATTTT.

This rearrangement joins TRBV24-1 to TRBJ1-2, with D possibly matching TRBD1 (6 bases). V lost 2 bases, J lost 4 bases, and 19 bases lay in between. The CDR3 length is 17 residues. CDR1 is KGHDR and CDR2 is SFDVKD in the germline V gene. CDR3 DNA sequence: TGTGCCACCAGTGATTCAGGGGCCGCGACCCTAGGCTATGGCTACACCTTC. As protein: CATSDSGAATLGYGYTF.

This clonotype was detected a few times. The chain is built from TRBV4-3 and TRBJ2-5, with D possibly being TRBD1 (6 bases). The germline V and J ends were trimmed by 3 bases and 4 bases, with 15 bases remaining between them. CDR1 LGHNA and CDR2 YSLEER come from the germline V gene. The CDR3 extends over 15 amino acids. CDR3 sequence (DNA): TGCGCCAGCAGCCACGATACAGGGTCTGGAGAGACCCAGTACTTC. This encodes CASSHDTGSGETQYF.

This chain uses TRBV7-9 with TRBJ1-1; the match to TRBD1 covers 7 bases. The CDR3 is 15 residues long. The germline V gene encodes CDR1 SEHNR and CDR2 FQNEAQ (reference sequence). V lost 6 bases to trimming and J lost 2 bases; unmatched junction nucleotides: 9. CDR3 sequence reads: CASRSDRRSNTEAFF. Here the CDR3 DNA reads TGTGCCAGCAGGTCGGACAGGAGGTCTAACACTGAAGCTTTCTTT.

This chain links TRBV18 with TRBJ2-3; D unclear. V was cut by 4 bases and J by 0 bases, with 11 bases left in between. CDR1 KGHSH and CDR2 LQKENI come from the germline V gene. This CDR3 has 15 amino acids. DNA for the CDR3: TGTGCCAGCTCACTGGGCTATTCTAGCACAGATACGCAGTATTTT. Translation gives CASSLGYSSTDTQYF.

The CDR3 here is CASSLDPRAGNTIYF. CDR3 sequence (DNA): TGTGCCAGCAGTTTAGATCCCCGGGCTGGAAACACCATATATTTT. The V call is TRBV12-3 or TRBV12-4, the J call TRBJ1-3, with D unclear. V was trimmed by 1 base and J by 2 bases, leaving 9 bases between them. The CDR3 is 15 residues long.

The table lists this clonotype with a few counts. The V and J genes are TRBV12-3 or TRBV12-4 and TRBJ2-1; 10 positions match TRBD2. The J segment lost 7 bases and the V segment lost 6 bases, leaving 12 bases of the junction unmatched. The CDR3 extends over 16 amino acids. The CDR3 DNA follows: TGTGCCAGCAGACCCACAAGCGGGGGGGCCCCTAATGAGCAGTTCTTC. This encodes CASRPTSGGAPNEQFF.

A few counts support this clonotype. CDR3 bases: TGTGCCAGCAGCTTAGCGCAGGGAAGGCAGGCCAAAAACATTCAGTACTTC. Its translation is CASSLAQGRQAKNIQYF. The chain uses TRBV7-2 and TRBJ2-4, with a possible D match to TRBD1 (5 bases). CDR3 length: 17 amino acids. Germline-derived CDR1 and CDR2 are SGHTA and FQGNSA. The V end was cut by 0 bases, the J end by 1 base, with 13 bases between.

This sequence joins TRBV7-7 and TRBJ2-1, with 13 bases that match TRBD2. CDR3 size: 17 residues. Germline V gives CDR1 SSHAT, CDR2 FNYEAQ (reference sequence). J lost 0 bases, V lost 5 bases, and 4 bases had no gene match. CDR3 in DNA: TGTGCCAGCAGCCCGAGGACTAGCGGGAGCTCCTACAATGAGCAGTTCTTC. This encodes CASSPRTSGSSYNEQFF.

This clonotype was observed a handful of times. The chain has TRBV7-8 and TRBJ2-3, with 12 bases identical to TRBD2. With V trimmed by 1 base and J by 4 bases, 6 bases remained unmatched. The germline V gene encodes CDR1 SGHVS and CDR2 FQNEAQ. The CDR3 length is 17 residues. CDR3 nucleotides: TGTGCCAGCAGCTTAGAGCGACTAGCGGGAGCCCCAGATACGCAGTATTTT. This codes for CASSLERLAGAPDTQYF.

This clonotype was detected only a few times. J is TRBJ2-2 and V is TRBV7-7, with unresolved D. Trimming took 8 bases from V and 4 from J, leaving 14 bases between them. Germline CDR1 is SSHAT and CDR2 is FNYEAQ (reference sequence). This CDR3 is 14 amino acids long. DNA for the CDR3: TGTGCCAGCGCCCAGGCCCCTCTCACCGGGGAGCTGTTTTTT. As protein: CASAQAPLTGELFF.

The chain carries TRBV20-1 and TRBJ1-6, with a possible D match to TRBD1 (5 bases). Germline V gene lookup returns CDR1 DFQATT and CDR2 SNEGSKA (reference sequence). CDR3 length: 20 amino acids. V lost 1 base and J 0 bases, leaving 22 bases between the germline ends. The DNA of the CDR3 is TGCAGTGCTAGAGTGGGGTATGGTAATGGGGGTAACTCCTATAATTCACCCCTCCACTTT. Protein product: CSARVGYGNGGNSYNSPLHF.

This clonotype was detected many times. The rearrangement uses TRBV7-6 and TRBJ2-1, with D uncertain. Looked up from germline, CDR1 is SGHVS and CDR2 is FNYEAQ. CDR3 length equals 16 residues. Between the trimmed V and J ends, which lost 0 bases and 0 bases, there was a span of 9 bases. This CDR3 is CASSLAGSSSYNEQFF. DNA for the CDR3: TGTGCCAGCAGCTTAGCGGGTTCGAGCTCCTACAATGAGCAGTTCTTC.

The chain carries TRBV12-3 or TRBV12-4 and TRBJ1-1, with 9 bases lining up with TRBD1. This CDR3 has 16 amino acids. The trim removed 6 bases at V and 1 base at J, leaving 9 bases unmatched. CDR3 residues: CASSSHRGQGNTEAFF. In DNA form, the CDR3 reads TGTGCCAGCAGCAGTCACAGGGGGCAGGGGAACACTGAAGCTTTCTTT.

This clonotype was seen only a few times. The CDR3 coding sequence is TGTGCCAGCAGTGACTCGCCCACCACTACGCAGTATTTT. Amino acid sequence: CASSDSPTTTQYF. The chain links TRBV6-4 to TRBJ2-3; D is uncertain. Germline V gene sequence: CDR1 MRHNA, CDR2 SNTAGT. Trimming pared 0 bases from V and 8 bases from J, leaving 9 bases between. This CDR3 has 13 amino acids.

Here the CDR3 DNA reads TGCGCCAGCAGCCAAGCCCAGGTGGTGACGTTCTACGAGCAGTACTTC. Protein: CASSQAQVVTFYEQYF. V usage is TRBV4-1 and J usage is TRBJ2-7; unclear D gene. Germline-derived CDR1 and CDR2 are MGHRA and YSYEKL. This CDR3 has 16 amino acids. Trimming removed 1 base from V and 3 bases from J, with 16 bases in between.